Listed below are T cell receptor beta chains from one sample, sequenced in a study of blood T cell repertoires in COVID-19. Sequencing used immunoSEQ multiplex PCR; TCRdb keeps in-frame clones, though not all of them. The sample includes approximately 200,000 clones, roughly 87% seen only once; the top ten take 1.5% to 2%. Input material: peripheral blood. The origin of the receptors is a middle-aged man with active or convalescent COVID-19. CDR3s include the opening cysteine and the closing phenylalanine or tryptophan. Fields, in order: J gene, CDR3 length, V gene, CDR3 protein.

>TRBJ1-2|13|TRBV11-2
CASSPRQGGGYTF
>TRBJ1-5|17|TRBV28
CASSSDRGDVDNQPQHF
>TRBJ2-7|15|TRBV19
CASSIGLAGAYEQYF
>TRBJ1-1|13|TRBV18
CASSSGQNTEAFF
>TRBJ1-1|14|TRBV28
CASTIRGPNTEAFF
>TRBJ1-5|14|TRBV27
CASSSNRGRVPQHF
>TRBJ2-7|15|TRBV5-1
CASSLEGTGSSEQYF
>TRBJ2-5|15|TRBV27
CASSLTSTDQETQYF
>TRBJ2-7|15|TRBV11-2
CASSFTGTGGYEQYF
>TRBJ1-2|14|TRBV13
CASSLVASPYGYTF
>TRBJ1-3|19|TRBV19
CASSLLPRDRAYSGNTIYF
>TRBJ1-6|13|TRBV6-5
CASRETPNSPLHF
>TRBJ1-2|14|TRBV2
CASSGKGELNGYTF
>TRBJ2-7|14|TRBV2
CASSPRGQGYEQYF
>TRBJ2-7|16|TRBV6-2/TRBV6-3
CASSYLGQFSSYEQYF
>TRBJ1-1|15|TRBV30
CAWSGQGLDVTEAFF
>TRBJ1-4|13|TRBV7-3
CASSPNVGEKLFF
>TRBJ1-2|12|TRBV24-1
CATSGGQVPYTF
>TRBJ1-5|16|TRBV6-2/TRBV6-3
CASSIDRVGGNQPQHF
>TRBJ1-2|12|TRBV7-9
CASGSRAVGYTF
>TRBJ2-1|15|TRBV7-2
CASSLGLAGDNEQFF
>TRBJ2-7|13|TRBV27
CASSLAGGYEQYF